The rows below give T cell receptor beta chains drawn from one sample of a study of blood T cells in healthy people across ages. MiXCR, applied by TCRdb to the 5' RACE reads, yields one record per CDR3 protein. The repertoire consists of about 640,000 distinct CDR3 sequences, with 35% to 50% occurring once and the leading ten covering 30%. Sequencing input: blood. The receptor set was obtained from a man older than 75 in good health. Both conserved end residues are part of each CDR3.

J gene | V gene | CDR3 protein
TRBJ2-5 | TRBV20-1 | CSAMGALSGGIVETQYF
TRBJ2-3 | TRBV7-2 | CASSLDRALTDTQYF
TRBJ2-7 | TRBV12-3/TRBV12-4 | CASSLASQGLYF
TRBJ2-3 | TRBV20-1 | CSAGRADTQYF
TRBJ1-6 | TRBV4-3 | CASSQGQGGSPLHF
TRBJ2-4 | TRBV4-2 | CASSRDKVAKNIQYF
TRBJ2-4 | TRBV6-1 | CASSEAPRPPYNEQYF
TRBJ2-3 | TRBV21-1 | CASSRTGYDTQYF
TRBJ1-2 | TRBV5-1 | CASSVQAAEMRGGYTF
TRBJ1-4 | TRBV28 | CASSSQGEGATNEKLFF
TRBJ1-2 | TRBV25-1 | CASSESSGTVPNYGYTF
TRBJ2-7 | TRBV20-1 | CSAASAGFSYEQYF